These 5 T cell receptor beta chains were all obtained from the same sample, sequenced in a study of blood T cell repertoires in COVID-19. The protocol was immunoSEQ multiplex PCR, while the TCRdb copy is restricted to in-frame clones and leaves out a portion. The sample gives about 87,000 clones, roughly 88% of which show up once; less than 4% is in the top ten. The material sequenced was peripheral blood. All receptors derive from a woman of 80 years or more with COVID-19, enrolled during active disease.

A few counts support this clone. This chain links TRBV7-9 with TRBJ2-1; 8 bases are a match to TRBD2. Germline V gene lookup returns CDR1 SEHNR and CDR2 FQNEAQ (reference sequence). J gave up 9 bases and V 1 base, and 2 bases lay outside the gene matches. This CDR3 is 13 amino acids long. The CDR3 DNA follows: TGTGCCAGCAGCTTAGTAGCGGGAATTGAGCAGTTCTTC. Translating it yields CASSLVAGIEQFF.

The CDR3 loop is CASIETSGSYEQYF. CDR3 DNA sequence: TGTGCCAGCATTGAGACTAGCGGTTCCTACGAGCAGTACTTC. The V call is TRBV2, the J call TRBJ2-7, with 9 bases identical to TRBD2. The CDR3 sequence is 14 residues long. The J segment lost 1 base and the V segment lost 7 bases, leaving 5 bases of the junction unmatched. Germline CDR1 SNHLY, CDR2 FYNNEI.

The genes are TRBV7-3 and TRBJ2-3; 12 bases are shared with TRBD1. Germline CDR1 is SGHTA and CDR2 is FQGTGA. V gave up 5 bases and J gave up 0 bases; unmatched junction bases: 6. This CDR3 has 17 amino acids. Written as DNA, the CDR3 is TGTGCCAGCAGCCCGGGGACAGGGGGCCCTAGCACAGATACGCAGTATTTT. Translating gives CASSPGTGGPSTDTQYF. The complete variable domain, with remaining parts taken from reference TRBV7-3 and TRBJ2-3, reads GAGVSQTPSNKVTEKGKYVELRCDPISGHTALYWYRQSLGQGPEFLIYFQGTGAADDSGLPNDRFFAVRPEGSVSTLKIQRTERGDSAVYLCASSPGTGGPSTDTQYFGPGTRLTVL.

The chain couples TRBV4-2 to TRBJ2-2, with D perhaps TRBD1 (5 bases). CDR1 and CDR2 (germline): LGHNA, YNFKEQ. V was trimmed by 3 bases and J by 1 base, leaving 9 bases between them. This CDR3 is built from 15 residues. CDR3 sequence reads: CASSQLGQNTGELFF. The CDR3, as DNA: TGTGCCAGCAGCCAGCTCGGACAGAACACCGGGGAGCTGTTTTTT.

In its sample, this clone was seen a few times. The chain uses TRBV24-1 and TRBJ2-5, with 13 bases fitting TRBD2. V lost 4 bases to trimming and J lost 3 bases; unmatched junction nucleotides: 4. CDR1 is KGHDR and CDR2 is SFDVKD in the germline V gene. The CDR3 is 16 amino acids. CDR3 loop: CATSDPGLAGKETQYF. The DNA of the CDR3 is TGTGCCACCAGTGACCCGGGACTAGCGGGAAAAGAGACCCAGTACTTC.